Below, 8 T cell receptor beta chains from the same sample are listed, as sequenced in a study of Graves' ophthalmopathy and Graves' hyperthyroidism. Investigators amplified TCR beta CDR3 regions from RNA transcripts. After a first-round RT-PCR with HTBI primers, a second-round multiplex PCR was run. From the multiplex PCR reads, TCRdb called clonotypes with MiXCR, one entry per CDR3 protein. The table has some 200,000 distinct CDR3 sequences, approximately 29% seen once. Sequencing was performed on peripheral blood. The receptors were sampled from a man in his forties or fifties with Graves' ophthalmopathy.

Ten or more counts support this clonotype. The CDR3 reads CASRTSRYEQYF. The DNA of the CDR3 is TGTGCCAGTCGGACTAGCAGATACGAGCAGTACTTC. This rearrangement joins TRBV28 to TRBJ2-7, with TRBD2 matching 8 bases. CDR1 is MDHEN, CDR2 SYDVKM, per germline. This CDR3 has 12 amino acids. Unmatched junction bases numbered 5, after V lost 9 bases and J lost 4 bases.

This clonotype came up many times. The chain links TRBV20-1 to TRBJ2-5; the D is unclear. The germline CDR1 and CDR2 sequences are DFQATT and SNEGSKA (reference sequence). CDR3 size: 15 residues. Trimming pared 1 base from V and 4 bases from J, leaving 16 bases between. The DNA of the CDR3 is TGCAGTGCTAGAGCCGCTTTGGGTTCTGGAGAGACCCAGTACTTC. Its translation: CSARAALGSGETQYF.

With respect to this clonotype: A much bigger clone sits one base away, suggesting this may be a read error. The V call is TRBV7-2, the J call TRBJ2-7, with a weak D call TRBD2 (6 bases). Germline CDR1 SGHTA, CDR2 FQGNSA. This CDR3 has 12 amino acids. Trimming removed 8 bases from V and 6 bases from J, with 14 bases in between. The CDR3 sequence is CASGWRGGEQYF. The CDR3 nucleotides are TGTGCCAGCGGCTGGAGGGGTGGCGAGCAGTACTTC.

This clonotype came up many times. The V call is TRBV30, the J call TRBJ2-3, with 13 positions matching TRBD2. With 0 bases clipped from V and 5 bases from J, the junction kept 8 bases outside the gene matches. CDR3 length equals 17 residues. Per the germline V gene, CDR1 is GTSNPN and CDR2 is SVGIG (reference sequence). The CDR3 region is CAWSVQGLAGSVDTQYF. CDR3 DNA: TGTGCCTGGAGTGTACAGGGACTAGCGGGATCGGTAGATACGCAGTATTTT.

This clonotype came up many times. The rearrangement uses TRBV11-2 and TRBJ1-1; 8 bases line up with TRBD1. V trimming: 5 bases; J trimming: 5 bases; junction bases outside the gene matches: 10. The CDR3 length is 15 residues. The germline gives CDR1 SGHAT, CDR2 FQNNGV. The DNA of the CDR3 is TGTGCCAGCAGCCCTGGACAGGGTGGAAGTACTGAAGCTTTCTTT. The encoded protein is CASSPGQGGSTEAFF.

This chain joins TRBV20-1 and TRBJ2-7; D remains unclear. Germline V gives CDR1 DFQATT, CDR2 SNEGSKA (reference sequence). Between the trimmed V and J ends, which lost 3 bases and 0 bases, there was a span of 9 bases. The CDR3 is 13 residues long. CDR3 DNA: TGCAGTGCTAGTCTCGGGCCCTCCTACGAGCAGTACTTC. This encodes CSASLGPSYEQYF.

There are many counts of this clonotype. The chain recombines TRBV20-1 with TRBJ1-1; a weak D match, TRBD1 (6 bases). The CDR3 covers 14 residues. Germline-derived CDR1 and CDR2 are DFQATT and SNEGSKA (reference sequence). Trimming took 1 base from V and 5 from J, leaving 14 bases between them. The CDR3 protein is CSARARTAITEAFF. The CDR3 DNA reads TGCAGTGCTAGAGCACGGACAGCGATAACTGAAGCTTTCTTT.

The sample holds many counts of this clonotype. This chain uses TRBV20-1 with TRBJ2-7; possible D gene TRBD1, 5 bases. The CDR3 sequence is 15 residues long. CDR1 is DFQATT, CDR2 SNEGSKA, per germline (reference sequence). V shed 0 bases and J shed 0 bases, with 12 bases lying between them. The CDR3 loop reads CSARDQGRNSYEQYF. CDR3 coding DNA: TGCAGTGCTAGAGATCAGGGTAGAAACTCCTACGAGCAGTACTTC.